This entry concerns a single T cell receptor beta chain. Original methodology: Amplification of reference gene primers was used by the study to estimate nucleated cell counts. Sequencing used immunoSEQ multiplex PCR; TCRdb keeps in-frame clones, though not all of them. The DNA was the basis for D and trimming; V, J and clone size are from that table. The sample includes roughly 20,000 clones, nearly 90% seen only once; the top ten take roughly 27%. The sample comes from a study of blood T cell repertoires in COVID-19. This CDR3 comprises 14 residues. V lost 0 bases and J lost 9, with 14 bases in between. From germline, CDR1 is MGHRA and CDR2 YSYEKL.

The V call is TRBV4-1, the J call TRBJ1-1; D may be TRBD1 (5 bases). This clonotype was obtained from a human donor with active COVID-19. The donor label of this sample is uncertain. Material for sequencing was peripheral blood. CDR3 region: CASSQDTGRAKAFF. The CDR3 DNA reads as TGCGCCAGCAGCCAAGATACGGGCAGGGCGAAAGCTTTCTTT.